This TCR beta chain derives from a study of T-cell reconstitution after alpha-beta-depleted transplantation in children. The CDR3 loop spans 15 amino acids. The trim removed 5 bases at V and 5 bases at J, leaving 9 bases unmatched. Researchers prepared the TCRbeta library using unique molecular identifiers, the study reports. TCRdb independently ran MiXCR on the PCR reads; one entry per CDR3 protein. The sample lists about 420,000 distinct CDR3 sequences, 15% to 20% seen once, with around 28% in the top ten. The genes are TRBV12-3 or TRBV12-4 and TRBJ2-5; 9 bases match TRBD1. Sequencing was performed on PBMCs, mostly from graft donor cells, taken 360 days after TCRalphabeta/CD19-depleted stem cell transplant. The source of this sequence is a boy under two years old who had a stem cell transplant for Wiskott-Aldrich syndrome, so the T cells may come from the graft donor. CDR3 bases: TGTGCCAGCAGTACATACAGGGGGCGGAATGAGACCCAGTACTTC. Translated: CASSTYRGRNETQYF.